Shown below are 21 T cell receptor beta chains from a single sample sequenced in a study of beta chain features in type 1 diabetes. Study findings and constraints: All four CD4+ subsets from Type 1 diabetes patients carried moderately but significantly shorter TCRB CDR3s.

The whole isolated RNA underwent reverse transcription, so sequencing captured expressed TCRB transcripts. The protocol was immunoSEQ multiplex PCR, while the TCRdb copy is restricted to in-frame clones and leaves out a portion. Among 640,000 or so clones listed, roughly an eighth were seen once. These receptors' antigens are unknown. The sequenced material came from naive CD4+ T cells from blood. The receptor set was obtained from a man aged 18-30 years with type 1 diabetes.

This clone was detected a few times. The chain recombines TRBV4-1 with TRBJ2-7; 8 nucleotides line up with TRBD2. Looked up from germline, CDR1 is MGHRA and CDR2 is YSYEKL. The CDR3 length is 17 residues. Trimming removed 1 base from V and 0 bases from J; junction bases left unmatched: 8. Here the CDR3 reads CASSQAPSGGGSYEQYF. The CDR3 nucleotides read TGCGCCAGCAGCCAAGCTCCCTCGGGGGGGGGCTCCTACGAGCAGTACTTC.

J is TRBJ1-5 and V is TRBV4-1; D perhaps matches TRBD1 (6 bases). CDR1 and CDR2 (germline): MGHRA, YSYEKL. This CDR3 is built from 14 residues. Trimming cost V 2 bases and J 7 bases, with 12 bases left between them. Written as DNA, the CDR3 is TGCGCCAGCAGCCAAAACAGGGACTTCCAGCCCCAGCATTTT. Translating it yields CASSQNRDFQPQHF.

This clone was seen a handful of times. Distinct nucleotide sequences in the sample also encode this CDR3. This chain uses TRBV7-8 with TRBJ2-3, with a tentative D call TRBD2 (5 bases). Between the trimmed V and J ends, which lost 5 bases and 3 bases, there was a span of 6 bases. CDR3 length: 12 residues. Germline V gives CDR1 SGHVS, CDR2 FQNEAQ. Here the CDR3 reads CASSRGTDTQYF. The CDR3 nucleotides are TGTGCCAGCAGCAGAGGGACAGATACGCAGTATTTT.

This clone has a handful of counts. The V call is TRBV30, the J call TRBJ1-2; TRBD1 matches at 10 bases. J was trimmed by 6 bases and V by 1 base; bases with no gene match: 11. Germline assignment: CDR1 GTSNPN and CDR2 SVGIG (reference sequence). There are 16 residues in the CDR3. In DNA, the CDR3 is TGTGCCTGGAGTGATCCCCGGACAGGGGGTAGGGATGGCTACACCTTC. Protein product: CAWSDPRTGGRDGYTF.

This clone was detected a few times. The chain has TRBV18 and TRBJ2-7; either TRBD1 or TRBD2 may supply D (5 bases each). This CDR3 region has 15 residues. V lost 3 bases, J lost 6 bases, and 18 bases lay in between. Germline V gene sequence: CDR1 KGHSH, CDR2 LQKENI. The CDR3 DNA reads TGTGCCAGCTCACCGGAGGCGGGCAGGGAGTTCGAGCAGTACTTC. It is translated as CASSPEAGREFEQYF.

This sequence joins TRBV10-1 and TRBJ1-1, with a weak D call TRBD1 (5 bases). CDR1 is WNHNN, CDR2 SYGVQD, per germline (reference sequence). With 3 bases removed from V and 1 base from J, the gap between germline ends came to 12 bases. This CDR3 is 15 amino acids long. The CDR3 region is CASSEGPTANTEAFF. DNA for the CDR3: TGCGCCAGCAGTGAAGGTCCGACAGCGAACACTGAAGCTTTCTTT.

This clone was picked up a small number of times. For the CDR3, the DNA is TGCGCCAGCAGCCAACTCATGCAGTTTACAGATACGCAGTATTTT. This encodes CASSQLMQFTDTQYF. The chain links TRBV4-1 to TRBJ2-3, with unresolved D. This CDR3 has 15 amino acids. Germline V gene data show CDR1 as MGHRA and CDR2 as YSYEKL. V shed 2 bases and J shed 3 bases, with 12 bases lying between them.

This clone showed up just a few times. This chain connects TRBV25-1 to TRBJ1-5, with 7 bases matching TRBD1. This CDR3 has 13 residues. Per germline, CDR1 MGHDK and CDR2 SYGVNS. The J segment lost 5 bases and the V segment lost 8 bases, leaving 6 bases of the junction unmatched. The CDR3 DNA is TGTGCCAGCCAACAGGGGTGGGATCAGCCCCAGCATTTT. This encodes CASQQGWDQPQHF.

The J gene is TRBJ2-3, the V gene TRBV6-6, with TRBD1 as a possible D gene (6 bases). Per the germline V gene, CDR1 is MNHNY and CDR2 is SVGAGI (reference sequence). The CDR3 sequence is 16 residues long. V was clipped by 7 bases and J by 0 bases, with 17 bases between them. CDR3 in amino acids: CASTNPTGLSTDTQYF. The CDR3 DNA follows: TGTGCCAGCACCAATCCAACAGGGCTTAGCACAGATACGCAGTATTTT.

The chain has TRBV7-9 and TRBJ2-3; possibly TRBD1 for D (5 bases). The ends were cut back, 5 bases at V and 14 bases at J, with 14 bases in the middle. CDR3 length equals 11 residues. Germline CDR1 SEHNR, CDR2 FQNEAQ (reference sequence). CDR3 sequence (DNA): TGTGCCAGCAGCACCCTTGGGGCCGTGTATTTT. Its translation is CASSTLGAVYF.

The chain links TRBV7-9 to TRBJ1-1; unclear D gene. Germline V lookup: CDR1 SEHNR, CDR2 FQNEAQ (reference sequence). The length of the CDR3 is 13 residues. Trimming took off 5 bases at V and 6 bases at J, with 13 bases between the two ends. The CDR3 region has the DNA TGTGCCAGCAGCCGTCACGAGGGTGCTGAAGCTTTCTTT. Translating it yields CASSRHEGAEAFF.

The table lists this clone with a few counts. The rearrangement links TRBV2 to TRBJ2-7; D is ambiguous. Germline assignment: CDR1 SNHLY and CDR2 FYNNEI. The CDR3 runs to 10 residues. V was cut by 5 bases and J by 7 bases, with 6 bases left in between. The CDR3 DNA sequence: TGTGCCAGCAGTTCGTGGGAGCAGTACTTC. Translation: CASSSWEQYF.

This clone has only a few counts. CDR3 region: CASSQETRGDYEQYF. The CDR3 DNA is TGCGCCAGCAGCCAAGAGACGAGAGGGGACTACGAGCAGTACTTC. The chain carries TRBV4-1 and TRBJ2-7; possibly TRBD1 or TRBD2 for D (5 bases each). The CDR3 covers 15 residues. Trimming removed 0 bases from V and 3 bases from J, with 12 bases in between. Germline CDR1 reads MGHRA; CDR2 reads YSYEKL.

There are a few counts of this clone. The chain uses TRBV30 and TRBJ2-4, with D possibly matching TRBD2 (5 bases). The germline V and J ends were trimmed by 7 bases and 0 bases, with 16 bases remaining between them. There are 15 residues in the CDR3. Germline V gene sequence: CDR1 GTSNPN, CDR2 SVGIG (reference sequence). The CDR3 sequence is CASAGSGKAKNIQYF. As DNA, the CDR3 is TGTGCCTCCGCGGGCTCCGGGAAAGCCAAAAACATTCAGTACTTC.

The chain uses TRBV11-3 and TRBJ2-1; TRBD2 is a possible D gene (5 bases). The CDR3 length is 16 residues. Trimming took 5 bases from V and 4 from J, leaving 18 bases between them. Germline loops: CDR1 SGHNT, CDR2 YENEEA. The CDR3 coding sequence is TGTGCCAGCAGCAACGCCAGCGGCCCAATTTACAATGAGCAGTTCTTC. Its translation: CASSNASGPIYNEQFF.

This rearrangement joins TRBV27 to TRBJ1-4; D ambiguous. This CDR3 contains 15 residues. V was trimmed by 10 bases and J by 6 bases, leaving 21 bases between them. The V gene's germline CDR1 is MNHEY and CDR2 SMNVEV (reference sequence). DNA of the CDR3: TGTGCCACAAAGTATGCGGGCACTGGGGATGAAAAACTGTTTTTT. Translated, it gives CATKYAGTGDEKLFF.

The genes are TRBV4-1 and TRBJ2-2; D call uncertain. There are 15 residues in the CDR3. Germline CDR1 MGHRA, CDR2 YSYEKL. V lost 1 base and J lost 0, with 6 bases in between. Here the CDR3 DNA reads TGCGCCAGCAGCCAAGCGTACGCGAACACCGGGGAGCTGTTTTTT. Translation gives CASSQAYANTGELFF.

V and J are TRBV6-1 and TRBJ2-3, with D perhaps TRBD2 (5 bases). CDR3 length equals 14 residues. Trimming cost V 5 bases and J 0 bases, with 9 bases left between them. The germline CDR1 and CDR2 sequences are MNHNS and SASEGT. As DNA, the CDR3 is TGTGCCAGCAGTTGGTCGGGGAGCACAGATACGCAGTATTTT. Amino acid sequence: CASSWSGSTDTQYF.

This chain links TRBV2 with TRBJ2-1, with 11 bases matching TRBD1. Germline trimming cut 7 bases from V and 6 bases from J; bases unmatched to any gene: 11. The CDR3 is 16 amino acids. Germline V CDR1 and CDR2: SNHLY, FYNNEI. CDR3 loop: CASNPLDRGQGNEQFF. CDR3 in DNA: TGTGCCAGCAACCCCCTGGACAGGGGGCAAGGCAATGAGCAGTTCTTC.

This clone was observed a few times. The chain uses TRBV7-2 and TRBJ1-2, with D hard to call. Trimming removed 8 bases from V and 5 bases from J, with 6 bases in between. CDR1 and CDR2 from the germline V gene are SGHTA and FQGNSA. The CDR3 totals 10 residues. As DNA, the CDR3 is TGTGCCAGCGGGAGATATGGCTACACCTTC. This translates into CASGRYGYTF.

The table lists this clone with a few counts. The J gene is TRBJ1-2, the V gene TRBV19; D remains ambiguous. CDR1 LNHDA and CDR2 SQIVND come from the germline V gene (reference sequence). The CDR3 loop spans 12 amino acids. V was cut by 3 bases and J by 5 bases, with 7 bases left in between. The DNA of the CDR3 is TGTGCCAGTAGTATCGCTGGATATGGCTACACCTTC. It is translated as CASSIAGYGYTF.